The subject of this entry is one T cell receptor (beta chain). Negative isolation yielded CD8+ and CD4+ T cells; FACS enriched TEMRA cells. The authors reverse transcribed about 0.5 to 1 ug RNA with random hexamers. One entry per CDR3 protein, called by TCRdb with MiXCR from the immunoSEQ multiplex PCR reads. The sample carries roughly 120,000 distinct CDR3 sequences, about 93% recorded once. This CDR3 has 15 residues. Germline CDR1 and CDR2: DFQATT and SNEGSKA (reference sequence). Trimming took off 0 bases at V and 8 bases at J, with 17 bases between the two ends. This specimen belongs to a study of CD8 T cells in Susac syndrome.

Input material: CD4+ T cells from PBMCs. V gene TRBV20-1 combines with J gene TRBJ2-1; a possible D gene is TRBD2 (5 bases). The receptor's source is a human donor in good health. Here the CDR3 DNA reads TGCAGTGCTAGAGATCTGAGGGCTAGTCGCTATGAGCAGTTCTTC. This encodes CSARDLRASRYEQFF.